The T cell receptor beta chain under discussion was sequenced for a study of T cells after yellow fever vaccination. About the research overall: Preparation used SMART-Seq v4 Ultra Low Input for the low-cell-number fractions.

One entry per CDR3 protein, called by TCRdb with MiXCR from the 5' RACE reads. The sample includes a few hundred thousand distinct CDR3 sequences, approximately 4% of them seen just once. Of note for this clonotype: The antigen remains undetermined.

Points from the study as a whole: Post-booster reappearance was seen for most primary-vaccination clones (nearly 97% CD4, 85% to 90% CD8). Bulk-population clonotypes that are abundant could appear as contaminants in FACS-sorted repertoires. A weaker secondary response peaked on day 5, the primary on day 15.

Between the trimmed V and J ends, which lost 3 bases and 2 bases, there was a span of 17 bases. There are 16 residues in the CDR3. Germline values: CDR1 DFQATT, CDR2 SNEGSKA (reference sequence). This TCR came from a man aged 18 to 29 who received the YFV17D yellow fever vaccine. Material: PBMCs, obtained 15 days after the yellow fever booster vaccination. The rearrangement joins TRBV20-1 to TRBJ1-5; no definite D call. CDR3 amino acids: CSASGSTWSGNQPQHF. CDR3 coding DNA: TGCAGTGCTAGTGGGAGCACCTGGTCGGGCAATCAGCCCCAGCATTTT.